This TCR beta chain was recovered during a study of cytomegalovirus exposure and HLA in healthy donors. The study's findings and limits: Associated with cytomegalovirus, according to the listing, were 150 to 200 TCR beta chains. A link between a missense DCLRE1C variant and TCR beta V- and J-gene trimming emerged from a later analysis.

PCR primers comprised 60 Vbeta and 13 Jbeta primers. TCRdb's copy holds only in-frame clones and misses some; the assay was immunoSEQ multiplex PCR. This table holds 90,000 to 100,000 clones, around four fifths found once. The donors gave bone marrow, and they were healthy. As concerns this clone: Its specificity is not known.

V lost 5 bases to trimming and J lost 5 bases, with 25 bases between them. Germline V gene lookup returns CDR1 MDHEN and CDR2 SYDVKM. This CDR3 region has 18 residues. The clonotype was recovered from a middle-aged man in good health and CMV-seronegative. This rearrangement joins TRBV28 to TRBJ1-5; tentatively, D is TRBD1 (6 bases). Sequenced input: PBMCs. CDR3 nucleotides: TGTGCCAGCAGTCCACCCAAGGCAGGGGTATTCGGGGATCAGCCCCAGCATTTT. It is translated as CASSPPKAGVFGDQPQHF.